Here is one T cell receptor (beta chain) with its context. What it binds is unknown. The data stem from a study of T cells in localized non-small cell lung cancer. TCRdb's table, derived via immunoSEQ multiplex PCR, lists solely in-frame clones and lacks some. The table lists approximately 28,000 clones, roughly 84% of them singletons. Trimming removed 7 bases at V and 0 bases at J, with 0 bases between. CDR1 is SEHNR and CDR2 is FQNEAQ in the germline V gene (reference sequence). The CDR3 loop spans 11 amino acids. Study-level findings and limits: Out of the top 100 tumor clones, a median around 57 were seen in adjacent lung. Compared with tumor, uninvolved adjacent lung displayed greater T cell clonality, ranking highest overall. Sequencing covered just one tumor region, so heterogeneity cannot be ruled out.

This TCR came from a man aged 35-69 years with stage III lung adenocarcinoma. The J gene is TRBJ2-2, the V gene TRBV7-9, with D hard to call. The starting material was peripheral blood mononuclear cells, obtained before any cancer treatment. DNA of the CDR3: TGTGCCAGCACGAACACCGGGGAGCTGTTTTTT. It codes for CASTNTGELFF.